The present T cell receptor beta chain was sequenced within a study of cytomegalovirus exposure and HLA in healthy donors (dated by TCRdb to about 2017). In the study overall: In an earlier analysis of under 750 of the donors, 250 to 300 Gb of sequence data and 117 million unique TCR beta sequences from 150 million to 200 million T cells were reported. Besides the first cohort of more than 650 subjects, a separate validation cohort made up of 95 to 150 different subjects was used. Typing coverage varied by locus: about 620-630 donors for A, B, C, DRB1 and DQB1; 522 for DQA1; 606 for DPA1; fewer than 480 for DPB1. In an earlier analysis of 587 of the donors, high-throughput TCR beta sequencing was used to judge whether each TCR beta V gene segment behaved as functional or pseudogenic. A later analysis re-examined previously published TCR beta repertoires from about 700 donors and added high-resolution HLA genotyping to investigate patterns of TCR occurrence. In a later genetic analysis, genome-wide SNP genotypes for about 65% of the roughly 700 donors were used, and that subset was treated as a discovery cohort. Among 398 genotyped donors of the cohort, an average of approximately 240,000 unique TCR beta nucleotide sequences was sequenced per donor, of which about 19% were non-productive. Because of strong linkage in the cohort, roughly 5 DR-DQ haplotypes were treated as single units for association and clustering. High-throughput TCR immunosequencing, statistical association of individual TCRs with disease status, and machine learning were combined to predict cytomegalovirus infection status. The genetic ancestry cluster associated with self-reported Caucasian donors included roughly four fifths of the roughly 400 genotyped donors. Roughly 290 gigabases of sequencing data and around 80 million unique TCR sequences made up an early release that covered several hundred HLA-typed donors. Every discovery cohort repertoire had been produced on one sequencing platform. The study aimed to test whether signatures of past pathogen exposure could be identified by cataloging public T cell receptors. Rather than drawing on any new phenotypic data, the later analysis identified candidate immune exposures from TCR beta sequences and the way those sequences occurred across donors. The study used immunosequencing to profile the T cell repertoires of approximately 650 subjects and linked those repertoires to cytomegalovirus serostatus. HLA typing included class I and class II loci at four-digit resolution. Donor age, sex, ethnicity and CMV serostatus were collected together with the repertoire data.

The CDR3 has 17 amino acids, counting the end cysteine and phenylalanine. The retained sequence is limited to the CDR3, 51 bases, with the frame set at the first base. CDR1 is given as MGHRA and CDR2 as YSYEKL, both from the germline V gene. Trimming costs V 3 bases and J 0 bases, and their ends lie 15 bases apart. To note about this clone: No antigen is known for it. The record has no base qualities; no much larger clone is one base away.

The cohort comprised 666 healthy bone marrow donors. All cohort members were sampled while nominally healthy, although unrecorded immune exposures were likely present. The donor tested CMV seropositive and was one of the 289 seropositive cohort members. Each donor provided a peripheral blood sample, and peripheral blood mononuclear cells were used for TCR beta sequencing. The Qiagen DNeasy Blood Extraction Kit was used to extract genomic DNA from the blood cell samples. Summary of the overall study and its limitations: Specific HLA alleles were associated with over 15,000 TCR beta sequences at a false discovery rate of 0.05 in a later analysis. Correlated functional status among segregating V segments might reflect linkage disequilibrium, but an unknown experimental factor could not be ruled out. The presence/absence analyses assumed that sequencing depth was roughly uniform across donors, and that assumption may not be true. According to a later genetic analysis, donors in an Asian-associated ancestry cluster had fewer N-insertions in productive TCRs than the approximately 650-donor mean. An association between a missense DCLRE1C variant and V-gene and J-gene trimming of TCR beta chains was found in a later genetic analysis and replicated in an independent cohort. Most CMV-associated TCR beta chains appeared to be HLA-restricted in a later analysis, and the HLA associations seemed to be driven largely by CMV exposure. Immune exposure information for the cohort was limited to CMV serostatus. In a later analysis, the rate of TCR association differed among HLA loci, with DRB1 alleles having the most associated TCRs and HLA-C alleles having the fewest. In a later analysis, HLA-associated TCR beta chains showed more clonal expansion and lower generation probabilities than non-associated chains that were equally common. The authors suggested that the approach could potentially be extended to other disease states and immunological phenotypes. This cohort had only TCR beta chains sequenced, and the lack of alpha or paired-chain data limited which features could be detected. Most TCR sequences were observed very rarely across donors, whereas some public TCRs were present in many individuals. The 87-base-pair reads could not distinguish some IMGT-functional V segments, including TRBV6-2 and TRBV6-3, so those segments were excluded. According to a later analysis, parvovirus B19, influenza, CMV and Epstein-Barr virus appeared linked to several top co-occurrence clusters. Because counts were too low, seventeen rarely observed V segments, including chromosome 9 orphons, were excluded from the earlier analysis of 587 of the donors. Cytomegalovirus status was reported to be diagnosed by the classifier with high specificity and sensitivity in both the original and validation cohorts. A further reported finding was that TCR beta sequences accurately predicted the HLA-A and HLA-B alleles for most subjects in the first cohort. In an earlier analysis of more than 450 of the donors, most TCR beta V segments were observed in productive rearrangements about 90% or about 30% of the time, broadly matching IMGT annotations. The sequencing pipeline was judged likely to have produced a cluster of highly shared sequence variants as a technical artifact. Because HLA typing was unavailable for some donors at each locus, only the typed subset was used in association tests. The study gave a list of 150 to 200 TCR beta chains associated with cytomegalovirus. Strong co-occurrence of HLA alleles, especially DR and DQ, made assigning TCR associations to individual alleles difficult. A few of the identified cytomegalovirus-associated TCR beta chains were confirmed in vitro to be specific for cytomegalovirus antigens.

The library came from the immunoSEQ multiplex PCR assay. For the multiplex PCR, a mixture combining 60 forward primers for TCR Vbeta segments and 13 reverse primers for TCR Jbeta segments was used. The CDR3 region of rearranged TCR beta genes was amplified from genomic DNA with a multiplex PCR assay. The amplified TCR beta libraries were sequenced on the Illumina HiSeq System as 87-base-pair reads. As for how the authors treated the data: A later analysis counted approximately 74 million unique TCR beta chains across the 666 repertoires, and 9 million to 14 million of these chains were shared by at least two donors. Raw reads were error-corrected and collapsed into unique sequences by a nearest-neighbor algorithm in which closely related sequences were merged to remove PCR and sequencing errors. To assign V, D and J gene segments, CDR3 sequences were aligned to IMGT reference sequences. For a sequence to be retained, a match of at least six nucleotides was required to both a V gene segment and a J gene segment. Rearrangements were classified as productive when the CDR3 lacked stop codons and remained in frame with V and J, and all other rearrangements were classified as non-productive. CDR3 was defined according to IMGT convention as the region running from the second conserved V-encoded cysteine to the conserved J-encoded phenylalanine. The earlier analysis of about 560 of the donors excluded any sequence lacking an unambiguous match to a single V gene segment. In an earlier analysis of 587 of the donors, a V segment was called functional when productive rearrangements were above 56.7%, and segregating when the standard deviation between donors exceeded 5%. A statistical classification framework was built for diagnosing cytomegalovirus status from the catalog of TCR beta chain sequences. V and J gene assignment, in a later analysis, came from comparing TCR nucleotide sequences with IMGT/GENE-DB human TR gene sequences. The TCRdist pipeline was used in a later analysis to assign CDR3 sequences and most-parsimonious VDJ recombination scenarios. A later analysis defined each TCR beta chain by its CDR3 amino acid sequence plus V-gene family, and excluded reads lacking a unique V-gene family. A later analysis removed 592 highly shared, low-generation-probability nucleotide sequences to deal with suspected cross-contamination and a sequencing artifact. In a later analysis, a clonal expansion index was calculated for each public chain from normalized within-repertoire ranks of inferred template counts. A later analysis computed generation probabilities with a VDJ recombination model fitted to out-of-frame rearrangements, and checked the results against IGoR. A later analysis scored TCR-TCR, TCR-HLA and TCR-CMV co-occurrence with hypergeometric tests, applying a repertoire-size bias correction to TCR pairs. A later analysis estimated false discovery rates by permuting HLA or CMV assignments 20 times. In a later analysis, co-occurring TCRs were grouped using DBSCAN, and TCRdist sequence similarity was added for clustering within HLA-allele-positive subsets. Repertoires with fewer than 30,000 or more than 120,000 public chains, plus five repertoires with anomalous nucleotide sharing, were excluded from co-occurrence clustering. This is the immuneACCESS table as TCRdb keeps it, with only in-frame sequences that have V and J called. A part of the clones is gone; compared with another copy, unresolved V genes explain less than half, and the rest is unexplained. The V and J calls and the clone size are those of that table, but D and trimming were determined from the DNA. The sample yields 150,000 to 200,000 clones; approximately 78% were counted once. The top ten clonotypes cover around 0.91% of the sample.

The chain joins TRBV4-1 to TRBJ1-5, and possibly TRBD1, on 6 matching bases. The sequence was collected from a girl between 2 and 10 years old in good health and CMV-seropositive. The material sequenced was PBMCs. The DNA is TGCGCCAGCAGCCATTTCACCGGGACACTTAGCAATCAGCCCCAGCATTTT. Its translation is CASSHFTGTLSNQPQHF.